Following are 28 T cell receptor beta chains from one sample sequenced in a study of blood T cell repertoires in COVID-19. Only in-frame clones appear in the TCRdb table, and some are missing; sequencing was by immunoSEQ multiplex PCR. The table has roughly 56,000 clones, 80% to 90% seen once. What was sequenced was peripheral blood. These receptors were collected from a woman aged 55-70 years with COVID-19, enrolled during active disease.

V is TRBV6-2 or TRBV6-3 and J is TRBJ2-3; D unclear. This CDR3 is 14 amino acids long. CDR1 is MNHEY and CDR2 is SVGEGT in the germline V gene. The V end lost 2 bases, the J end lost 3 bases, and 9 bases lay between the germline ends. CDR3 sequence (DNA): TGTGCCAGCAGTTACATCAGTTTGACAGATACGCAGTATTTT. Its protein product is CASSYISLTDTQYF.

The CDR3 protein is CASSPGGADAQHF. The CDR3 DNA reads as TGTGCCAGCTCACCCGGAGGAGCCGATGCCCAGCATTTT. V is TRBV18 and J is TRBJ1-5; D is uncertain. This CDR3 is built from 13 residues. The V gene lost 3 bases and the J gene lost 11 bases, with 14 bases spanning the gap. Germline V lookup: CDR1 KGHSH, CDR2 LQKENI.

The rearrangement uses TRBV9 and TRBJ2-3, with D maybe TRBD1 (6 bases). The CDR3 consists of 15 residues. The V end lost 0 bases, the J end lost 4 bases, and 12 bases lay between the germline ends. Per germline, CDR1 SGDLS and CDR2 YYNGEE. CDR3 sequence reads: CASSVGPGEADTQYF. CDR3 sequence (DNA): TGTGCCAGCAGCGTAGGGCCAGGGGAAGCAGATACGCAGTATTTT.

The V and J genes are TRBV11-2 and TRBJ2-7, with TRBD1 as a possible D gene (6 bases). The CDR3 runs to 16 residues. Trimming removed 5 bases from V and 3 bases from J, with 20 bases in between. Germline V CDR1 and CDR2: SGHAT, FQNNGV. CDR3 loop: CASSERTVPLIYEQYF. CDR3 coding DNA: TGTGCCAGCAGCGAAAGGACAGTCCCACTTATCTACGAGCAGTACTTC.

The chain uses TRBV4-2 and TRBJ2-1; 7 positions match TRBD2. The CDR3 has 17 residues. Germline V lookup: CDR1 LGHNA, CDR2 YNFKEQ. J lost 0 bases, V lost 1 base, and 6 bases had no gene match. The CDR3 sequence: CASSQGGGASSYNEQFF. CDR3 DNA: TGTGCCAGCAGCCAAGGGGGAGGGGCGAGCTCCTACAATGAGCAGTTCTTC.

The chain uses TRBV28 and TRBJ1-4, with D unresolved. V lost 6 bases to trimming and J lost 9 bases, with 11 bases between them. This CDR3 is 12 amino acids long. CDR1 is MDHEN, CDR2 SYDVKM, per germline. The CDR3 DNA reads as TGTGCCAGCAGATCCCCGGGGAAAAAACTGTTTTTT. Its protein is CASRSPGKKLFF. The full variable domain, with the rest looked up from reference TRBV28 and TRBJ1-4, is DVKVTQSSRYLVKRTGEKVFLECVQDMDHENMFWYRQDPGLGLRLIYFSYDVKMKEKGDIPEGYSVSREKKERFSLILESASTNQTSMYLCASRSPGKKLFFGSGTQLSVL.

The chain joins TRBV7-9 to TRBJ2-7; the D is unclear. V was trimmed by 5 bases and J by 2 bases, leaving 10 bases between them. Germline lookup yields CDR1 SEHNR and CDR2 FQNEAQ (reference sequence). The length of the CDR3 is 13 residues. The CDR3: CASSHTRTYEQYF. In nucleotides, the CDR3 is TGTGCCAGCAGCCATACAAGAACCTACGAGCAGTACTTC.

The genes are TRBV12-5 and TRBJ2-3; a possible D gene is TRBD1 (5 bases). Germline loops: CDR1 LGHNT, CDR2 FRNRAP. Trimming left V 3 bases short and J 2 bases short, with 18 bases between. This CDR3 region has 17 residues. Here the CDR3 DNA reads TGTGCTAGTGGTTTTTTCTCGACAGATCGGGCCACAGATACGCAGTATTTT. It yields the protein CASGFFSTDRATDTQYF.

The chain carries TRBV30 and TRBJ1-5; TRBD1 might be the D (5 bases). V lost 5 bases and J 9 bases, leaving 14 bases between the germline ends. CDR1 GTSNPN and CDR2 SVGIG come from the germline V gene (reference sequence). There are 12 residues in the CDR3. The CDR3 loop is CAWDRARGPQHF. CDR3 coding DNA: TGTGCCTGGGACAGAGCCCGTGGGCCCCAGCATTTT.

Ten or more counts support this clone. The CDR3 coding sequence is TGTGCCAGCAGCTGGAGCCCGGGACAAAGCGCCTACGAGCAGTACTTC. Translating gives CASSWSPGQSAYEQYF. The rearrangement links TRBV7-9 to TRBJ2-7, with D maybe TRBD1 (6 bases). The CDR3 extends over 16 amino acids. V was cut by 4 bases and J by 2 bases, with 18 bases left in between. Germline CDR1 reads SEHNR; CDR2 reads FQNEAQ (reference sequence).

The V gene is TRBV19, the J gene TRBJ1-2, with D hard to call. Deletions cut 2 bases from V and 5 bases from J, with 12 bases between. The CDR3 runs 14 residues. Germline V gene lookup returns CDR1 LNHDA and CDR2 SQIVND (reference sequence). The CDR3 nucleotides read TGTGCCAGTAGTATACGCCCAGGTGGATATGGCTACACCTTC. This sequence encodes CASSIRPGGYGYTF.

This chain joins TRBV5-1 and TRBJ1-2, with 7 bases matching TRBD1. Germline V gene data show CDR1 as SGHRS and CDR2 as YFSETQ. The ends lost 0 bases at V and 4 bases at J; junction bases unmatched: 3. The CDR3 totals 14 residues. The CDR3: CASSLGQGAYGYTF. The CDR3 DNA sequence: TGCGCCAGCAGCTTGGGACAGGGAGCCTATGGCTACACCTTC.

This rearrangement joins TRBV11-2 to TRBJ2-3; 9 nucleotides agree with TRBD2. CDR1 SGHAT and CDR2 FQNNGV come from the germline V gene. The CDR3 is 15 residues long. Trimming at V came to 5 bases and at J to 0 bases, leaving 3 bases not matched to a gene. The CDR3 spells CASSLTSGSTDTQYF. CDR3 DNA: TGTGCCAGCAGCCTGACTAGCGGTAGCACAGATACGCAGTATTTT. The entire variable domain, with the rest obtained from reference TRBV11-2 and TRBJ2-3, is as follows: EAGVAQSPRYKIIEKRQSVAFWCNPISGHATLYWYQQILGQGPKLLIQFQNNGVVDDSQLPKDRFSAERLKGVDSTLKIQPAKLEDSAVYLCASSLTSGSTDTQYFGPGTRLTVL.

The chain couples TRBV5-4 to TRBJ2-1; 7 bases map to TRBD1. Germline V CDR1 and CDR2: SGHNT, YYREEE (reference sequence). This CDR3 is 15 amino acids long. V was pared by 0 bases and J by 2 bases, with 2 bases of the junction left unmatched. The CDR3 sequence is CASSLGQGAYNEQFF. The CDR3 DNA is TGTGCCAGCAGCTTGGGGCAGGGGGCCTACAATGAGCAGTTCTTC. Based on the CDR3 plus reference TRBV5-4 and TRBJ2-1, the full variable domain is ETGVTQSPTHLIKTRGQQVTLRCSSQSGHNTVSWYQQALGQGPQFIFQYYREEENGRGNFPPRFSGLQFPNYSSELNVNALELDDSALYLCASSLGQGAYNEQFFGPGTRLTVL.

The chain has TRBV2 and TRBJ2-3; 12 positions agree with TRBD2. Germline values: CDR1 SNHLY, CDR2 FYNNEI. The V and J ends lost 7 bases and 6 bases, in that order; junction bases with no gene match: 8. The CDR3 spans 15 residues. The chain's CDR3 is CASTTSGGRVDTQYF. For the CDR3, the DNA is TGTGCCAGCACGACTAGCGGGGGAAGGGTGGATACGCAGTATTTT.

The chain joins TRBV30 to TRBJ1-1; 11 bases align to TRBD1. CDR1 is GTSNPN, CDR2 SVGIG, per germline (reference sequence). This CDR3 comprises 15 residues. Trimming took 4 bases from V and 5 from J; bases not matched to a gene: 9. The CDR3 reads CAWNRAGTGGTEAFF. CDR3 nucleotide sequence: TGTGCCTGGAACCGAGCCGGGACAGGGGGGACTGAAGCTTTCTTT.

V usage is TRBV2 and J usage is TRBJ1-2, with unresolved D. The CDR3 extends over 11 amino acids. The V gene's germline CDR1 is SNHLY and CDR2 FYNNEI. Trimming shortened V by 8 bases and J by 8 bases, and 12 bases separated the two germline ends. The CDR3 DNA reads as TGTGCCAGCCCCAGGACGGGAGGCTACACCTTC. Translation gives CASPRTGGYTF.

This chain links TRBV5-5 with TRBJ1-6; possibly TRBD1 for D (6 bases). Trimming took 3 bases from V and 7 from J, leaving 17 bases between them. In germline, CDR1 is SGHKS, CDR2 YYEKEE (reference sequence). The CDR3 runs to 16 residues. The CDR3 nucleotides read TGTGCCAGCAGCTGGCCAGGGGCAGTCGGGAATTCACCCCTCCACTTT. Translating it yields CASSWPGAVGNSPLHF.

The genes are TRBV5-1 and TRBJ1-1, with D possibly matching TRBD1 (6 bases). Germline values: CDR1 SGHRS, CDR2 YFSETQ. This CDR3 spans 15 amino acids. V shed 2 bases and J shed 4 bases, with 15 bases lying between them. The CDR3 region is CASSLGSGDFTEAFF. CDR3 DNA sequence: TGCGCCAGCAGCTTAGGATCAGGGGATTTCACTGAAGCTTTCTTT. The entire variable domain, with the rest obtained from reference TRBV5-1 and TRBJ1-1, is as follows: KAGVTQTPRYLIKTRGQQVTLSCSPISGHRSVSWYQQTPGQGLQFLFEYFSETQRNKGNFPGRFSGRQFSNSRSEMNVSTLELGDSALYLCASSLGSGDFTEAFFGQGTRLTVV.

This clone has just one count. The chain uses TRBV4-1 and TRBJ2-7; 7 bases match TRBD1. This CDR3 has 15 residues. V was clipped by 0 bases and J by 3 bases; unmatched bases: 5. The germline V gene encodes CDR1 MGHRA and CDR2 YSYEKL. DNA for the CDR3: TGCGCCAGCAGCCAAGATTGGGGACAGTACTACGAGCAGTACTTC. Translated, it gives CASSQDWGQYYEQYF.

The chain carries TRBV30 and TRBJ2-2; D is uncertain. The V and J ends lost 8 bases and 1 base respectively, with 11 bases between them. CDR1 and CDR2 (germline): GTSNPN, SVGIG (reference sequence). The CDR3 spans 13 residues. CDR3 amino acids: CAGRQLNTGELFF. CDR3 sequence (DNA): TGTGCCGGGCGTCAGCTGAACACCGGGGAGCTGTTTTTT.

This chain joins TRBV30 and TRBJ2-3; a possible D gene is TRBD1 (6 bases). The V gene lost 3 bases and the J gene lost 6 bases, with 16 bases spanning the gap. Germline-derived CDR1 and CDR2 are GTSNPN and SVGIG (reference sequence). The CDR3 length is 14 residues. The CDR3 DNA follows: TGTGCCTGGAGGGGGAAACAGGGATGGGATACGCAGTATTTT. It yields the protein CAWRGKQGWDTQYF.

The genes are TRBV29-1 and TRBJ1-1; TRBD1 aligns across 9 bases. This CDR3 is built from 13 residues. The germline V gene encodes CDR1 SQVTM and CDR2 ANQGSEA. Losses at the gene ends were 6 bases for V and 0 bases for J; bases not matched to a gene: 2. The CDR3 is CSVTGGMNTEAFF. Here the CDR3 DNA reads TGCAGCGTCACAGGGGGCATGAACACTGAAGCTTTCTTT.

This clone appeared many times. CDR3 DNA: TGTGCCAGCAGTTACGGGCAGGGTTTGGCTGAAGCTTTCTTT. It is translated as CASSYGQGLAEAFF. This chain connects TRBV6-5 to TRBJ1-1; a weak D match, TRBD1 (5 bases). Trimming stripped 2 bases from V and 6 bases from J, with 13 bases between. The V gene's germline CDR1 is MNHEY and CDR2 SVGAGI. The CDR3 has 14 residues.

Points on this clone: One junction end does not reproduce the germline sequence, and a read error may be involved. This chain connects TRBV13 to TRBJ1-4, with 8 positions matching TRBD1. Germline V gives CDR1 PRHDT, CDR2 FYEKMQ (reference sequence). The CDR3 length is 13 residues. In nucleotides, the CDR3 is TGTGCCAGCAGCCTAGGGACAGGAGAAAAACTGTTTTTT. Translation gives CASSLGTGEKLFF.

The rearrangement links TRBV7-9 to TRBJ1-3; D unclear. This CDR3 spans 15 amino acids. V was trimmed by 4 bases and J by 0 bases, leaving 10 bases between them. Per germline, CDR1 SEHNR and CDR2 FQNEAQ (reference sequence). In DNA, the CDR3 is TGTGCCAGCAGCTCCCGTTTGGCCTCTGGAAACACCATATATTTT. Its translation: CASSSRLASGNTIYF. Full variable domain (remainder filled in from reference TRBV7-9 and TRBJ1-3): DTGVSQNPRHKITKRGQNVTFRCDPISEHNRLYWYRQTLGQGPEFLTYFQNEAQLEKSRLLSDRFSAERPKGSFSTLEIQRTEQGDSAMYLCASSSRLASGNTIYFGEGSWLTVV.

The chain uses TRBV19 and TRBJ2-6; TRBD1 might be the D (6 bases). CDR3 length: 15 amino acids. The V gene lost 5 bases and the J gene lost 2 bases, with 10 bases spanning the gap. Germline CDR1 reads LNHDA; CDR2 reads SQIVND (reference sequence). The CDR3 here is CASSPTGPGANVLTF. CDR3 sequence (DNA): TGTGCCAGTAGTCCAACAGGGCCTGGGGCCAACGTCCTGACTTTC.

This chain uses TRBV29-1 with TRBJ2-3; TRBD2 might be the D (6 bases). Deletions cut 7 bases from V and 1 base from J, with 18 bases between. The CDR3 totals 15 residues. Germline values: CDR1 SQVTM, CDR2 ANQGSEA. Here the CDR3 reads CSALGPRGGTDTQYF. Written as DNA, the CDR3 is TGCAGCGCCCTTGGCCCGCGGGGAGGCACAGATACGCAGTATTTT.